The T cell receptor beta chain described here comes from a study of a mutant IDH1 vaccine in newly diagnosed glioma. Study context: Treated patients, approximately 62% male and roughly 40% female, averaged roughly 40 years of age. Most patients had received both radiotherapy and temozolomide, the prior options being radiotherapy, temozolomide, or both. Findings and limits, study-wide: Variations in leading peripheral T cell clonotypes appeared to have no connection with pseudoprogression. Detectable vaccine-induced immune responses arose in 93.3% of patients.

Time point denoted: baseline, week 1 (first vaccination visit). Treatment in this sample: pre-vaccination baseline after standard-of-care therapy. Method: immunoSEQ multiplex PCR; TCRdb's copy keeps in-frame clones and lacks some. The table includes approximately 70,000 clones, 75% to 85% detected once. Germline lookup yields CDR1 SNHLY and CDR2 FYNNEI. CDR3 length equals 15 residues. Trimming removed 3 bases from V and 4 bases from J; junction bases left unmatched: 5. To note about this clone: The antigen is undetermined.

The source is a man between 50 and 59 years old with glioma. This chain uses TRBV2 with TRBJ2-7, with 11 bases that match TRBD2. The specimen was PBMCs, collected from a glioma patient treated with radiotherapy, temozolomide or both. This CDR3 reads CASSDLLAGGYEQYF. The CDR3 DNA reads as TGTGCCAGCAGTGACCTCCTAGCGGGGGGTTACGAGCAGTACTTC.